This TCR beta chain was captured in a study of patients and donors after allogeneic stem cell transplantation. Using its own MiXCR run on the RT-PCR reads, TCRdb lists one record per CDR3 protein. In the table there are about 24,000 distinct CDR3 sequences, around 31% of which are singletons. This clonotype originated in a human donor who was either an allogeneic HSCT recipient or a stem cell or donor lymphocyte infusion donor (not recorded which). It is not recorded whose cells these are; they may come from a transplant donor. Material: blood, either unsorted or a sorted T cell fraction (not recorded which).

The DNA for the CDR3 is TGCGCCAGCAGCCAACAGACCTCAGGACAGGGGGCGGCTTACGAGCAGTACTTC. Translating gives CASSQQTSGQGAAYEQYF. V usage is TRBV4-3 and J usage is TRBJ2-7, with 11 bases matching TRBD1. V dropped 2 bases and J dropped 4; count of bases not matched to a gene: 13. Germline V gives CDR1 LGHNA, CDR2 YSLEER. The CDR3 spans 18 residues.